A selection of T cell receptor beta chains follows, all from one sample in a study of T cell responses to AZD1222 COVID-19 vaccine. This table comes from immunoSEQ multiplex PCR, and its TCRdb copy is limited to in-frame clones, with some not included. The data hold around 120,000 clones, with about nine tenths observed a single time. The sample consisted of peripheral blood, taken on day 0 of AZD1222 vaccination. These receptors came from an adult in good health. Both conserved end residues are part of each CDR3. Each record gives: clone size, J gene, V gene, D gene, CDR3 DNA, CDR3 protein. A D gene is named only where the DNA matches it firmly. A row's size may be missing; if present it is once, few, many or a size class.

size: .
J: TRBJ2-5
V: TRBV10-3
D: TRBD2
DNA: TGTGCCATCAGTGAGTCCACTATGGCTAGCGGGACTTCTACAGAGACCCAGTACTTC
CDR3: CAISESTMASGTSTETQYF

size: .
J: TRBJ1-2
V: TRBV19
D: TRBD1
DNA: TGTGCCAGTAGTAGAGCAGGGGGCAACTATGGCTACACCTTC
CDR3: CASSRAGGNYGYTF

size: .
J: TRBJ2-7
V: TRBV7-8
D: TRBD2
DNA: TGTGCCAGCAGCGTACTTGGGACTAGCGGCTCCTACGAGCAGTACTTC
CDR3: CASSVLGTSGSYEQYF

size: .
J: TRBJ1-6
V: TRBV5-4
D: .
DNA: TGTGCCAGCAGCTTGTCGGCGGATTCACCCCTCCACTTT
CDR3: CASSLSADSPLHF

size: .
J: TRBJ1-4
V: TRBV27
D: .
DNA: TGTGCCAGCAGCCCCCTTTGGGGAGAGGATAATGAAAAACTGTTTTTT
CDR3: CASSPLWGEDNEKLFF

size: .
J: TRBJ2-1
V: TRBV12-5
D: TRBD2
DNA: TGTGCTAGTGGTTCGCCGGGAGGGACCCAGCAGTTCTTC
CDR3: CASGSPGGTQQFF

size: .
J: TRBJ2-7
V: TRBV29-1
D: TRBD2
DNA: TGCAGCGTTAGCCCAGGGCCTAGCGGGACTTTCGAGCAGTACTTC
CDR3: CSVSPGPSGTFEQYF

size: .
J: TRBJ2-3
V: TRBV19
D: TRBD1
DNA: TGTGCAAGCCAGGGGGATAGCACAGATACGCAGTATTTT
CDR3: CASQGDSTDTQYF

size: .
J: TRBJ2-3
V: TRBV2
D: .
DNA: TGTGCCAGCCGGACATCTTCTAGCACAGATACGCAGTATTTT
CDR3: CASRTSSSTDTQYF

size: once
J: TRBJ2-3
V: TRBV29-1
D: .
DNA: TGCAGCTCTGGGGTGCCGAAGCATACGCAGTATTTT
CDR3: CSSGVPKHTQYF

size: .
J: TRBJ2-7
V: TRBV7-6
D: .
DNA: TGTGCCAGCAGCCCTGATGGGACTGTCGGCCGCGAGCAGTACTTC
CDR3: CASSPDGTVGREQYF

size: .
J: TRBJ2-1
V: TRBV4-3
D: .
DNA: TGCGCCAGCAGCCAAGCGGACAGGGAGACTAGCGGAAAATACAATGAGCAGTTCTTC
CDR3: CASSQADRETSGKYNEQFF

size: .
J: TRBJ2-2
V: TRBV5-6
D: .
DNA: TGTGCCAGCAGCTTCGGCAGTGACACCGGGGAGCTGTTTTTT
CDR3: CASSFGSDTGELFF

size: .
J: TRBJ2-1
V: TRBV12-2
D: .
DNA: TGTGCAAGTCGCTTAGGGAATAGCGGGAGGCAGTTCTTC
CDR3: CASRLGNSGRQFF

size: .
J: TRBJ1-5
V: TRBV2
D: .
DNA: TGTGCCAGCAGTGAAAAAGGGATACGCAATCAGCCCCAGCATTTT
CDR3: CASSEKGIRNQPQHF

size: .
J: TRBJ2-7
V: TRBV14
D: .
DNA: TGTGCCAGCAGCTCCGGCGGGGGCGACTACGAGCAGTACTTC
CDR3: CASSSGGGDYEQYF

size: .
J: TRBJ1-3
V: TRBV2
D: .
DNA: TGTGCCAGCAGTTCCGACAGGATAAAAAACACCATATATTTT
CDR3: CASSSDRIKNTIYF

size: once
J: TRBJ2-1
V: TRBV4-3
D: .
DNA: TGCGCCAGCAGCCAAGGGGCCCCGGGACTCCGCTCCTACAATGAGCAGTTCTTC
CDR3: CASSQGAPGLRSYNEQFF

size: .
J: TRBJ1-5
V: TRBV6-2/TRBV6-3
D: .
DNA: TGTGCCAGCAGTTCCCGTGGGACGGGCAATCAGCCCCAGCATTTT
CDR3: CASSSRGTGNQPQHF

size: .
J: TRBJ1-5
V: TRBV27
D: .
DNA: TGTGCCAGCAGTATGGACACGGGTCAGCCCCAGCATTTT
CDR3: CASSMDTGQPQHF

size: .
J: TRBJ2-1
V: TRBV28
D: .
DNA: TGTGCCACCGGGAGCTACTCCTACAATGAGCAGTTCTTC
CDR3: CATGSYSYNEQFF

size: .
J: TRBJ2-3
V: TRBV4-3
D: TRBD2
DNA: TGCGCCAGCAGCCAAGATCTAGCGGGATCCCCCCCAGATACGCAGTATTTT
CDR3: CASSQDLAGSPPDTQYF

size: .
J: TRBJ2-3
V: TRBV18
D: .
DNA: TGTGCCAGCTCACCTTTCGACTCCACAGATACGCAGTATTTT
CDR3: CASSPFDSTDTQYF

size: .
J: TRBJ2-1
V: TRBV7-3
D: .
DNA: TGTGCCAGCAGCTTCGGACAGCGCAATGAGCAGTTCTTC
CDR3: CASSFGQRNEQFF

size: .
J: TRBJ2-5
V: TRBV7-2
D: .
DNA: TGTGCCAGCAGGGGGGGCCCCCGGGAGACCCAGTACTTC
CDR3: CASRGGPRETQYF

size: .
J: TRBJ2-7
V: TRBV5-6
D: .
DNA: TGTGCCAGCAGCTCGCAATACGAGCAGTACTTC
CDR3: CASSSQYEQYF

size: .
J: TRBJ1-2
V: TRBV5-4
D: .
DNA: TGTGCCAGCAGCTTGGGGGCCAGGGCTGGCTACACCTTC
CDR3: CASSLGARAGYTF

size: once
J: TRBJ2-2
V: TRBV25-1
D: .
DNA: TGTGCCAGCAGTGAGCCCGGGGGCGCCACCGGGGAGCTGTTTTTT
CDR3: CASSEPGGATGELFF

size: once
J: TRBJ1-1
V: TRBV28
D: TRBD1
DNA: TGTGCCAGCAGTCCTCCCGGGACAGGGGCGATGAGGAACACTGAAGCTTTCTTT
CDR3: CASSPPGTGAMRNTEAFF

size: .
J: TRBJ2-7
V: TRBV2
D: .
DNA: TGTGCCAGCAGCCCCGGTCAATACTTC
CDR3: CASSPGQYF

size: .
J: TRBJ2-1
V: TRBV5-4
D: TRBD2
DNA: TGTGCCAGCAGCCCGACTAGCGGCGTCACCTACAATGAGCAGTTCTTC
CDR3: CASSPTSGVTYNEQFF

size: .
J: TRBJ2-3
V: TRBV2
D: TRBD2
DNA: TGTGCCAGCAGTGTTCTAGCGGGAGCAGATACGCAGTATTTT
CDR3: CASSVLAGADTQYF

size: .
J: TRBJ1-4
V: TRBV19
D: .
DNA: TGTGCCAGTAGTATCGATCGAGACACATTTAATGAAAAACTGTTTTTT
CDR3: CASSIDRDTFNEKLFF

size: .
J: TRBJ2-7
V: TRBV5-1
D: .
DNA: TGCGCCAGCAGCTTGGACGGGAGAAGGTCCTACGAGCAGTACTTC
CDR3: CASSLDGRRSYEQYF

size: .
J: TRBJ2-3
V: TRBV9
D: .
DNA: TGTGCCAGCAGCGTAGACGCCTATAGCACAGATACGCAGTATTTT
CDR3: CASSVDAYSTDTQYF

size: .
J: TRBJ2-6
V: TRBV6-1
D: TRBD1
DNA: TGTGCCAGCAGTGAACGGGAACAGGGGATTGGCTCTGGGGCCAACGTCCTGACTTTC
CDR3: CASSEREQGIGSGANVLTF

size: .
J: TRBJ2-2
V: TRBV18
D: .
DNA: TGTGCCAGCTCAAGAAGACAGGTATCGAACACCGGGGAGCTGTTTTTT
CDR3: CASSRRQVSNTGELFF

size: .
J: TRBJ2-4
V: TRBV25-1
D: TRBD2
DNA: TGTGCCAGCAGTGAAGTAGCGGGGGACGGAAACATTCAGTACTTC
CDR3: CASSEVAGDGNIQYF

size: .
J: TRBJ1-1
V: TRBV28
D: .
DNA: TGTGCCAGCAGCCCTCACCCCGGTGGACCTGCTTTCTTT
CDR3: CASSPHPGGPAFF

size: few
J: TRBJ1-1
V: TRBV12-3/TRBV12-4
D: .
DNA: TGTGCCAGCAGTTTAGCAGAAGGGACTGAAGCTTTCTTT
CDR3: CASSLAEGTEAFF